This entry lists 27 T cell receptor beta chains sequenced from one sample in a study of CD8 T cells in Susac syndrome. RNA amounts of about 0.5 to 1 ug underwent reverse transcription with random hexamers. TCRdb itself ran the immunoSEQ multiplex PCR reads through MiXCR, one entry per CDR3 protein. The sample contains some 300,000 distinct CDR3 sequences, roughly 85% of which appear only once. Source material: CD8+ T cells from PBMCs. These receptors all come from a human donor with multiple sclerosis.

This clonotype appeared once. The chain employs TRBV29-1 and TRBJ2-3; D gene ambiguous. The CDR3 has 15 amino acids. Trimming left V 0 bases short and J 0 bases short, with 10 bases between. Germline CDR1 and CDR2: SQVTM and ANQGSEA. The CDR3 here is CSVEDTPSSTDTQYF. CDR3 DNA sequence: TGCAGCGTTGAAGATACACCGAGTAGCACAGATACGCAGTATTTT.

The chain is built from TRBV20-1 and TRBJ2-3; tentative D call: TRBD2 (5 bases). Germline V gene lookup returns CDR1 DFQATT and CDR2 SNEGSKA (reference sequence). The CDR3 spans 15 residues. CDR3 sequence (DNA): TGCAGCGCCACTGATCGGGATCGAGGCACAGATACGCAGTATTTT. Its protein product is CSATDRDRGTDTQYF.

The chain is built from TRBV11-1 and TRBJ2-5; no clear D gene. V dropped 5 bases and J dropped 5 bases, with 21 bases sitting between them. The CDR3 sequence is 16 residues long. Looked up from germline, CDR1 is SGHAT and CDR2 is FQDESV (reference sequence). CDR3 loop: CASSPGVSQVAETQYF. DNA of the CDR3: TGTGCCAGCAGCCCGGGTGTATCCCAGGTCGCGGAGACCCAGTACTTC.

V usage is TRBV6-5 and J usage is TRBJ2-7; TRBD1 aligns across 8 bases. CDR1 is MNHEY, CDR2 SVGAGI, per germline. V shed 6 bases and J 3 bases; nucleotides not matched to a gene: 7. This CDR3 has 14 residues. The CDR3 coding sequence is TGTGCCAGCAGGAACCGGGACAGGAGCTACGAGCAGTACTTC. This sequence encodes CASRNRDRSYEQYF.

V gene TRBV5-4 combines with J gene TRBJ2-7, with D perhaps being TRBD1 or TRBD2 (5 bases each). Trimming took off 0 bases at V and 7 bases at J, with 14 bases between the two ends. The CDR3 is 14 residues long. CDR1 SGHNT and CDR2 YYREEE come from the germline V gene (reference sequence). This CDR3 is CASSLERGDLEQYF. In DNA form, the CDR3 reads TGTGCCAGCAGCTTGGAACGGGGCGACCTTGAGCAGTACTTC.

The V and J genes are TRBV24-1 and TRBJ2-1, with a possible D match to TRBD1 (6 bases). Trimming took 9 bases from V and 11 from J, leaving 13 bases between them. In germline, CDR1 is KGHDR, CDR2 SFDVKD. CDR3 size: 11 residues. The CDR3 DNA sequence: TGTGCCACCGAGGGGGAGCAGCAGCAGTTCTTC. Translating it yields CATEGEQQQFF.

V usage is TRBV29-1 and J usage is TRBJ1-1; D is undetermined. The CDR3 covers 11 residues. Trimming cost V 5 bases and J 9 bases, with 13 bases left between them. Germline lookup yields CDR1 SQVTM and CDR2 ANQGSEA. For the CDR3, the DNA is TGCAGCGTTTATAACAGTTACCAAGCTTTCTTT. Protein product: CSVYNSYQAFF.

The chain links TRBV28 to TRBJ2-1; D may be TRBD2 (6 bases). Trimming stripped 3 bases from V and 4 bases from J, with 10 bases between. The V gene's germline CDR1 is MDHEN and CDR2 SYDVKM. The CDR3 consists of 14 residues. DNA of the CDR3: TGTGCCAGCAGTTTTGACCGGGGGTACAATGAGCAGTTCTTC. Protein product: CASSFDRGYNEQFF.

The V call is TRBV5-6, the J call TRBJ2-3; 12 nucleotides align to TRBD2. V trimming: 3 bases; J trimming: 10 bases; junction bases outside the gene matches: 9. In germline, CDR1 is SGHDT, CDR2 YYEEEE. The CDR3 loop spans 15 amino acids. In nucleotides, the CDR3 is TGTGCCAGCAGCTCCGGACTAGCGGGAATCAGCGCGCAGTATTTT. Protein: CASSSGLAGISAQYF.

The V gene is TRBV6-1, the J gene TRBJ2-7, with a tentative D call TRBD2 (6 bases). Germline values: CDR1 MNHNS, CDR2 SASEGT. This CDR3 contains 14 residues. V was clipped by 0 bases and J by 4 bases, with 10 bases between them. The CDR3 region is CASSEAGLDYEQYF. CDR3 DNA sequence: TGTGCCAGCAGTGAAGCGGGACTCGATTACGAGCAGTACTTC.

The CDR3 spells CASSYGQGSYEQYF. The DNA of the CDR3 is TGTGCCAGCAGTTACGGGCAGGGGTCCTACGAGCAGTACTTC. The chain carries TRBV6-5 and TRBJ2-7; maybe TRBD1 (6 bases). Trimming took off 2 bases at V and 1 base at J, with 9 bases between the two ends. Germline values: CDR1 MNHEY, CDR2 SVGAGI. The CDR3 has 14 amino acids.

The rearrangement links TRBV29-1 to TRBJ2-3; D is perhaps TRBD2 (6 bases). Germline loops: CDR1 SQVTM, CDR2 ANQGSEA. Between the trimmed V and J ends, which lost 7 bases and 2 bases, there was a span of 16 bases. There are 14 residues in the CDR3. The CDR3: CSARRRDSTDTQYF. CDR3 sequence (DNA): TGCAGCGCCCGAAGGCGGGACTCCACAGATACGCAGTATTTT.

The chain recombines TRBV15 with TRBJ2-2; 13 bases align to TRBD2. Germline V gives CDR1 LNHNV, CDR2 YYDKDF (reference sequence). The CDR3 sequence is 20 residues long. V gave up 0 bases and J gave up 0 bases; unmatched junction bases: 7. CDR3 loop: CATSRDKGLAGLSNTGELFF. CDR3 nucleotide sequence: TGTGCCACCAGCAGAGATAAGGGACTAGCGGGACTATCGAACACCGGGGAGCTGTTTTTT.

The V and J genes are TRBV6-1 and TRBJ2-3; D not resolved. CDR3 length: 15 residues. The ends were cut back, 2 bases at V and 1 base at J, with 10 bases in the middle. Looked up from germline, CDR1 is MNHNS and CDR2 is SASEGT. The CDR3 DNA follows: TGTGCCAGCAGTGAAACAGAGACCCGCACAGATACGCAGTATTTT. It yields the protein CASSETETRTDTQYF.

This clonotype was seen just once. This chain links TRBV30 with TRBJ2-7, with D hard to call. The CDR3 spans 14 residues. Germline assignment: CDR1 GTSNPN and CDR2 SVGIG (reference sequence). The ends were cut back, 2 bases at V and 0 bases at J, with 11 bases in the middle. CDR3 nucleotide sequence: TGTGCCTGGAGTCCCTATACCTACTCCTACGAGCAGTACTTC. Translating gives CAWSPYTYSYEQYF.

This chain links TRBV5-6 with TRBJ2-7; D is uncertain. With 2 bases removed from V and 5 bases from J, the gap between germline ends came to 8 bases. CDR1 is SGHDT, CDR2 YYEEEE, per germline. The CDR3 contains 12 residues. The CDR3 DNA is TGTGCCAGCAGCTTCGGCCTGAACGAGCAGTACTTC. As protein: CASSFGLNEQYF.

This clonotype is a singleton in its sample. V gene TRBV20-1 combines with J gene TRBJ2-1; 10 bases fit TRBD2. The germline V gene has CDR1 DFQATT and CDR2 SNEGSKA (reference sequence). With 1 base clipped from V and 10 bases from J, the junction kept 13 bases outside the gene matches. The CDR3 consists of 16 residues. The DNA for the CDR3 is TGCAGTGCTAGAGTTTGGAGGTCTAGCGGGAGTGGAGAGCAGTTCTTC. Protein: CSARVWRSSGSGEQFF.

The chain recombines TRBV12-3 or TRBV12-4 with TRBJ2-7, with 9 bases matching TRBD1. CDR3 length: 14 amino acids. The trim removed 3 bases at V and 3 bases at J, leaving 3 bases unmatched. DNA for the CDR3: TGTGCCAGCAGTTTTTCGGACAGGGGCTACGAGCAGTACTTC. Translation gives CASSFSDRGYEQYF.

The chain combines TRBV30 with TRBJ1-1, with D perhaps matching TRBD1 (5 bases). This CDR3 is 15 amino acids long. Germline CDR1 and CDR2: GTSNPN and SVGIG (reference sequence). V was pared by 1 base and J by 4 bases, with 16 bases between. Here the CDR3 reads CAWSAWDGRGTEAFF. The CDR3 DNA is TGTGCCTGGAGTGCATGGGACGGAAGGGGCACTGAAGCTTTCTTT.

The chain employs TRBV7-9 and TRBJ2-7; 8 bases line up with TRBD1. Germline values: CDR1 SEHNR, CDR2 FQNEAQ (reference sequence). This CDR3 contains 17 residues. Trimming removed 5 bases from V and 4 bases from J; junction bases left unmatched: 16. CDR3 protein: CASSPGGGGWSSYEQYF. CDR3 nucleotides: TGTGCCAGCAGCCCAGGGGGCGGCGGATGGAGCTCATACGAGCAGTACTTC.

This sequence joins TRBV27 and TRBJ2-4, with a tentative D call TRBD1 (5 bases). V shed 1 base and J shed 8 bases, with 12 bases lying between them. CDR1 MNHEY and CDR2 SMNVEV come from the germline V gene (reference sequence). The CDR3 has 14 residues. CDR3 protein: CASSLFAGMDIQYF. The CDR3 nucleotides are TGTGCCAGCAGTTTATTCGCAGGGATGGACATTCAGTACTTC.

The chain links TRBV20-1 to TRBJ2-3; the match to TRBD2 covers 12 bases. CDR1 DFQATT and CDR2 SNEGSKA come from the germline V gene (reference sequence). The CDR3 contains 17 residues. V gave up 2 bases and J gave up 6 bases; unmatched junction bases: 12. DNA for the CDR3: TGCAGTGCTAGATCCGTCCTAGCGGGAGGGGTAGGGGATACGCAGTATTTT. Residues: CSARSVLAGGVGDTQYF.

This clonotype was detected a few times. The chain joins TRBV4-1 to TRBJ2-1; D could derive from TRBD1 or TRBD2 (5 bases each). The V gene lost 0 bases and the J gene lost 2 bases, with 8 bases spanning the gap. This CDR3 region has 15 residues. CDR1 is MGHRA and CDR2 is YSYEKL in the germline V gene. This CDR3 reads CASSQDPGPYNEQFF. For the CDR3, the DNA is TGCGCCAGCAGCCAAGACCCGGGGCCCTACAATGAGCAGTTCTTC.

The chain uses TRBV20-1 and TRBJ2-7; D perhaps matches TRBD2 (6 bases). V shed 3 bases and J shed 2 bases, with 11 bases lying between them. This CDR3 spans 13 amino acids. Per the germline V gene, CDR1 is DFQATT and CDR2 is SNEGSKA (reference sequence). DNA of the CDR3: TGCAGTGCTAGGCGGGGTTTGGCCTACGAGCAGTACTTC. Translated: CSARRGLAYEQYF.

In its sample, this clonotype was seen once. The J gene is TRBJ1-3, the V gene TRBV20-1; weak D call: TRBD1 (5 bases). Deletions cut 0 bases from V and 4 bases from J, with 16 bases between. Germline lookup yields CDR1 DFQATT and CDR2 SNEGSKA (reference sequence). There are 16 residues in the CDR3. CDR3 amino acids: CSARDWPGKGGNTIYF. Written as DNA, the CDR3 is TGCAGTGCTAGAGATTGGCCGGGCAAGGGGGGAAACACCATATATTTT.

DNA of the CDR3: TGTGCCAGCAGCCACTACTACGAGCAGTACTTC. This codes for CASSHYYEQYF. The chain recombines TRBV14 with TRBJ2-7; D is uncertain. V was clipped by 3 bases and J by 3 bases, with 3 bases between them. The germline V gene encodes CDR1 SGHDN and CDR2 FVKESK. This CDR3 is 11 amino acids long.

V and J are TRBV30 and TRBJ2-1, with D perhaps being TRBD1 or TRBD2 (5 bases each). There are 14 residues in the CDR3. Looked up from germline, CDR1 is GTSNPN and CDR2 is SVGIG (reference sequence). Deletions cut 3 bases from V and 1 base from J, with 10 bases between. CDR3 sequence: CAWSHGTSYNEQFF. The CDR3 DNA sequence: TGTGCCTGGAGCCACGGGACGTCCTACAATGAGCAGTTCTTC.